This TCR beta chain was sequenced for a study of blood T cell repertoires in COVID-19. Clones were read by immunoSEQ multiplex PCR, and TCRdb kept only the in-frame ones, dropping some. The sample yields some 170,000 clones, over 80% seen once. This CDR3 region has 16 residues. CDR1 and CDR2 (germline): LNHDA, SQIVND (reference sequence). V lost 10 bases, J lost 0 bases, and 7 bases stayed unmatched. V and J are TRBV19 and TRBJ2-1, with TRBD2 matching 12 bases. The sample was peripheral blood. The clonotype comes from a woman in her fifties or sixties who had recovered from COVID-19. The CDR3 spells CATKGLAGPSYNEQFF. The CDR3 DNA is TGTGCCACTAAGGGACTAGCGGGTCCCTCCTACAATGAGCAGTTCTTC. Using reference TRBV19 and TRBJ2-1 for the parts outside the CDR3, the full variable domain is DGGITQSPKYLFRKEGQNVTLSCEQNLNHDAMYWYRQDPGQGLRLIYYSQIVNDFQKGDIAEGYSVSREKKESFPLTVTSAQKNPTAFYLCATKGLAGPSYNEQFFGPGTRLTVL.